This record covers a single T cell receptor beta chain. The sample originates from a study of technical replicates of blood from a handful of donors. Trimming cost V 3 bases and J 3 bases, with 6 bases left between them. The CDR3 is 13 residues long. Germline CDR1 is LNHDA and CDR2 is SQIVND (reference sequence). Sequenced by immunoSEQ multiplex PCR; TCRdb stores in-frame clones only, minus some. The data show 75,000 to 95,000 clones, with around 95% seen just once and approximately 0.25% held by the top ten. The V call is TRBV19, the J call TRBJ2-1; D is ambiguous. This receptor was taken from a human donor in good health. Sequencing input: T cells isolated from PBMCs. CDR3 bases: TGTGCCAGTAGTATTCAGAACTACAATGAGCAGTTCTTC. Translating it yields CASSIQNYNEQFF.